The 16 T cell receptor beta chains reported below all come from one sample, sequenced in a study of T cell responses to AZD1222 COVID-19 vaccine. Data came from immunoSEQ multiplex PCR; TCRdb stores just in-frame clones and leaves some out. The sample contains 200,000 or so clones, 94% of which appear only once. This specimen consisted of peripheral blood, obtained on day 0 of AZD1222 vaccination. The receptors shown here come from an adult in good health.

The gene calls are TRBV18 and TRBJ1-2; weak D call: TRBD1 (5 bases). The V end lost 2 bases, the J end lost 2 bases, and 6 bases lay between the germline ends. The CDR3 covers 13 residues. The germline V gene encodes CDR1 KGHSH and CDR2 LQKENI. CDR3 protein: CASSPSGNYGYTF. The CDR3 bases are TGTGCCAGCTCACCATCAGGGAACTATGGCTACACCTTC.

The chain uses TRBV28 and TRBJ1-2; weak D call: TRBD1 (5 bases). CDR1 MDHEN and CDR2 SYDVKM come from the germline V gene. Trimming left V 10 bases short and J 0 bases short, with 12 bases between. The CDR3 consists of 13 residues. The CDR3: CAIRDPSNYGYTF. The DNA of the CDR3 is TGTGCCATCCGGGACCCATCTAACTATGGCTACACCTTC.

The chain joins TRBV7-2 to TRBJ2-5, with D perhaps TRBD1 or TRBD2 (5 bases each). CDR1 and CDR2 from the germline V gene are SGHTA and FQGNSA. The length of the CDR3 is 12 residues. Between the trimmed V and J ends, which lost 4 bases and 2 bases, there was a span of 5 bases. In DNA, the CDR3 is TGTGCCAGCAGCTGGGGGCAAGAGACCCAGTACTTC. Its translation is CASSWGQETQYF.

The V gene is TRBV7-3, the J gene TRBJ2-5; tentatively, D is TRBD2 (6 bases). The length of the CDR3 is 13 residues. V lost 3 bases and J lost 2, with 7 bases in between. CDR1 is SGHTA and CDR2 is FQGTGA in the germline V gene. CDR3 residues: CASSFGTQETQYF. CDR3 DNA: TGTGCCAGCAGCTTTGGGACTCAAGAGACCCAGTACTTC. Looking up the rest from reference TRBV7-3 and TRBJ2-5 gives the full variable domain: GAGVSQTPSNKVTEKGKYVELRCDPISGHTALYWYRQSLGQGPEFLIYFQGTGAADDSGLPNDRFFAVRPEGSVSTLKIQRTERGDSAVYLCASSFGTQETQYFGPGTRLLVL.

The J gene is TRBJ1-1, the V gene TRBV10-3; the match to TRBD1 covers 7 bases. CDR1 and CDR2 from the germline V gene are ENHRY and SYGVKD. Unmatched junction bases numbered 1, after V lost 6 bases and J lost 0 bases. The CDR3 sequence is 13 residues long. In DNA, the CDR3 is TGTGCCATCAGAGGGACAGTGAACACTGAAGCTTTCTTT. Its protein is CAIRGTVNTEAFF.

The chain joins TRBV18 to TRBJ2-2, with D uncertain. Trimming stripped 5 bases from V and 6 bases from J, with 10 bases between. In germline, CDR1 is KGHSH, CDR2 LQKENI. This CDR3 has 13 amino acids. The CDR3 loop is CASSSRPAGELFF. In DNA form, the CDR3 reads TGTGCCAGCTCATCACGACCAGCCGGGGAGCTGTTTTTT.

This clone has a single count. J is TRBJ2-1 and V is TRBV11-2; D might be TRBD1 (5 bases). This CDR3 is 16 amino acids long. The V gene's germline CDR1 is SGHAT and CDR2 FQNNGV. V was shortened by 7 bases and J by 1 base, with 17 bases between the two germline ends. The CDR3 bases are TGTGCCAGCACCCTAGGTTGGGGCAGGTCCTACAATGAGCAGTTCTTC. It codes for CASTLGWGRSYNEQFF.

The V gene is TRBV6-2 or TRBV6-3, the J gene TRBJ1-6; 12 positions agree with TRBD1. CDR3 size: 20 residues. Trimming took 2 bases from V and 9 from J; bases not matched to a gene: 17. From germline, CDR1 is MNHEY and CDR2 SVGEGT. The DNA for the CDR3 is TGTGCCAGCAGTTACCACGGGACAGGGGGCCGTATTCGTGGGAGTTCACCCCTCCACTTT. This gives the protein CASSYHGTGGRIRGSSPLHF.

The V gene is TRBV28, the J gene TRBJ1-2; a possible D gene is TRBD1 (5 bases). The V end lost 4 bases, the J end lost 0 bases, and 15 bases lay between the germline ends. This CDR3 has 16 amino acids. Germline V lookup: CDR1 MDHEN, CDR2 SYDVKM. Here the CDR3 reads CASSSPSLGANYGYTF. The CDR3 DNA follows: TGTGCCAGCAGTTCTCCGTCCCTGGGGGCTAACTATGGCTACACCTTC.

This rearrangement joins TRBV27 to TRBJ1-1; no clear D. V lost 6 bases, J lost 5 bases, and 10 bases lay in between. The CDR3 contains 12 residues. Germline values: CDR1 MNHEY, CDR2 SMNVEV (reference sequence). CDR3 amino acids: CASSDRKTEAFF. For the CDR3, the DNA is TGTGCCAGCAGCGATCGGAAGACTGAAGCTTTCTTT.

The chain combines TRBV20-1 with TRBJ1-2; D may be TRBD1 (5 bases). From germline, CDR1 is DFQATT and CDR2 SNEGSKA (reference sequence). V shed 7 bases and J shed 6 bases, with 12 bases lying between them. This CDR3 region has 11 residues. CDR3 amino acids: CSVNRGDGYTF. The CDR3 DNA follows: TGCAGTGTGAATCGGGGCGATGGCTACACCTTC.

The chain recombines TRBV2 with TRBJ1-2; D is uncertain. Per the germline V gene, CDR1 is SNHLY and CDR2 is FYNNEI. There are 12 residues in the CDR3. The ends were cut back, 7 bases at V and 0 bases at J, with 6 bases in the middle. The CDR3 DNA is TGTGCCAGCATCCAAGCTAACTATGGCTACACCTTC. Translation gives CASIQANYGYTF.

The chain recombines TRBV19 with TRBJ1-5; a weak D match, TRBD1 (5 bases). Germline V gene sequence: CDR1 LNHDA, CDR2 SQIVND (reference sequence). V lost 5 bases and J 2 bases, leaving 19 bases between the germline ends. This CDR3 has 17 residues. The DNA of the CDR3 is TGTGCCAGTAGTTACCCCGGGACGCCGGGGGGCAATCAGCCCCAGCATTTT. Translation gives CASSYPGTPGGNQPQHF.

The J gene is TRBJ1-1, the V gene TRBV30; D may be TRBD1 (5 bases). The CDR3 has 15 amino acids. CDR1 is GTSNPN and CDR2 is SVGIG in the germline V gene (reference sequence). Trimming shortened V by 1 base and J by 5 bases, and 17 bases separated the two germline ends. Written as DNA, the CDR3 is TGTGCCTGGAGTGGCTCCTTAGGGGTGGAGACTGAAGCTTTCTTT. Its translation is CAWSGSLGVETEAFF.

As DNA, the CDR3 is TGTGCCACCAGTGCGGGTTTTAATCAGCCCCAGCATTTT. This codes for CATSAGFNQPQHF. The chain links TRBV24-1 to TRBJ1-5; D is undetermined. Germline loops: CDR1 KGHDR, CDR2 SFDVKD. The CDR3 covers 13 residues. Trimming took 5 bases from V and 4 from J, leaving 8 bases between them.

As concerns this clone: The identical CDR3 is also encoded by other nucleotide sequences in the sample. V and J are TRBV28 and TRBJ2-7; D possibly uses TRBD1 or TRBD2 (5 bases each). CDR1 is MDHEN and CDR2 is SYDVKM in the germline V gene. Trimming stripped 2 bases from V and 3 bases from J, with 5 bases between. The CDR3 totals 12 residues. The DNA of the CDR3 is TGTGCCAGCAGTTTAGGGGGCTACGAGCAGTACTTC. Translating it yields CASSLGGYEQYF. The whole variable domain, remainder taken from reference TRBV28 and TRBJ2-7, is DVKVTQSSRYLVKRTGEKVFLECVQDMDHENMFWYRQDPGLGLRLIYFSYDVKMKEKGDIPEGYSVSREKKERFSLILESASTNQTSMYLCASSLGGYEQYFGPGTRLTVT.